This record looks at one T cell receptor (beta chain) sequence and its context. These data originate in a study of blood T cell repertoires in COVID-19. Across the study: Material from acute and convalescent COVID-19 was sourced from the United States, Italy and Spain. Sources were T cells, B-cell-depleted T cells, or PBMCs; the material itself was cDNA or gDNA.

In the authors' workflow: How many nucleated cells were present was estimated from reference gene primer amplification. Sequenced by immunoSEQ multiplex PCR; TCRdb stores in-frame clones only, minus some. The DNA was the basis for D and trimming; V, J and clone size are from that table. The sample carries around 24,000 clones, around 91% recorded once. The CDR3 runs to 15 residues. Germline V CDR1 and CDR2: MGHRA, YSYEKL. Germline trimming cut 1 base from V and 2 bases from J; bases unmatched to any gene: 3. The rearrangement links TRBV4-1 to TRBJ1-2, with 8 bases aligning to TRBD1. The receptor comes from a woman aged 55-70 years with active COVID-19. Sequencing input: peripheral blood. The CDR3 DNA follows: TGCGCCAGCAGCCAAGGGAGACAGGGGAACTATGGCTACACCTTC. It translates to CASSQGRQGNYGYTF.